The clone carrying this T cell receptor (beta chain) appeared a few times. The sample originates from a study of blood T cell repertoires in COVID-19. At the level of the study: The United States, Italy and Spain provided the acute and convalescent COVID-19 samples. Nucleic acid was either cDNA or gDNA, and it came from T cells, B-cell-depleted T cells, or PBMCs.

In the source study's methods: For nucleated cells, counts were estimated from reference gene primer amplification. Measured with immunoSEQ multiplex PCR; TCRdb has only the in-frame clones, and not every one. D and trimming come from the DNA, and the V and J calls and clone size come from that table. In the table there are 150,000 to 250,000 clones, roughly four fifths of which are singletons. V was shortened by 3 bases and J by 3 bases, with 14 bases between the two germline ends. Germline CDR1 DFQATT, CDR2 SNEGSKA (reference sequence). There are 14 residues in the CDR3. V gene TRBV20-1 combines with J gene TRBJ1-1; D perhaps matches TRBD1 (6 bases). The TCR originated in a human donor with acute or convalescent COVID-19. The donor label of this sample is uncertain. Sample: peripheral blood. Here the CDR3 reads CSASLGQSHTEAFF. DNA for the CDR3: TGCAGTGCTAGTTTAGGACAGTCCCACACTGAAGCTTTCTTT.